Presented here are 10 T cell receptor beta chains from one specimen sequenced in a study of T cells in Graves' hyperthyroidism and ophthalmopathy. RNA transcripts were the template for amplifying TCR beta CDR3 regions. First-round RT-PCR of the TCR CDR3 relied on the HTBI primer set. TCRdb used MiXCR to reprocess the multiplex PCR reads, holding one entry per CDR3 protein. The sample holds some 800,000 distinct CDR3 sequences, around 38% seen once. Sequencing was performed on blood. The receptor source for this set is a man between 18 and 35 years old with Graves' hyperthyroidism.

This clonotype was picked up many times. This rearrangement joins TRBV29-1 to TRBJ1-4; D uncertain. Germline V lookup: CDR1 SQVTM, CDR2 ANQGSEA. This CDR3 has 13 residues. V was pared by 4 bases and J by 5 bases, with 11 bases between. CDR3 coding DNA: TGCAGCGTTGTGGGCCAGAACAATGAAAAACTGTTTTTT. Its translation: CSVVGQNNEKLFF.

This clonotype appeared many times. This chain connects TRBV19 to TRBJ2-7, with TRBD2 as a possible D gene (6 bases). V was shortened by 4 bases and J by 3 bases, with 10 bases between the two germline ends. The germline gives CDR1 LNHDA, CDR2 SQIVND (reference sequence). This CDR3 region has 13 residues. The CDR3 DNA sequence: TGTGCCAGTAGTACGCAGGGAGGCTACGAGCAGTACTTC. Translating gives CASSTQGGYEQYF.

This clonotype was recorded at least ten times. V usage is TRBV2 and J usage is TRBJ1-4; D is ambiguous. The V gene's germline CDR1 is SNHLY and CDR2 FYNNEI. The CDR3 runs 13 residues. Trimming shortened V by 8 bases and J by 5 bases, and 12 bases separated the two germline ends. CDR3 coding DNA: TGTGCCAGCGCTTCGGATTGGAATGAAAAACTGTTTTTT. This gives the protein CASASDWNEKLFF.

In its sample, this clonotype was seen many times. The CDR3 DNA reads TGCAGTGCTAGAGAGGGGGGCATCTATAATTCACCCCTCCACTTT. Translation: CSAREGGIYNSPLHF. V gene TRBV20-1 combines with J gene TRBJ1-6; weak D call: TRBD1 (6 bases). This CDR3 has 15 residues. The germline CDR1 and CDR2 sequences are DFQATT and SNEGSKA (reference sequence). V was pared by 0 bases and J by 3 bases, with 9 bases between.

V usage is TRBV4-3 and J usage is TRBJ2-6; D remains unclear. The CDR3 has 14 residues. Germline V CDR1 and CDR2: LGHNA, YSLEER. The germline V and J ends were trimmed by 1 base and 3 bases, with 4 bases remaining between them. The CDR3 DNA reads as TGCGCCAGCAGCCAAGTTGTTGGGGCCAACGTCCTGACTTTC. Translation: CASSQVVGANVLTF.

The V call is TRBV29-1, the J call TRBJ1-1, with D perhaps TRBD1 (5 bases). The CDR3 length is 13 residues. Germline CDR1 reads SQVTM; CDR2 reads ANQGSEA. The V end lost 4 bases, the J end lost 0 bases, and 9 bases lay between the germline ends. CDR3 sequence: CSVGGWMNTEAFF. The CDR3 nucleotides are TGCAGCGTTGGGGGGTGGATGAACACTGAAGCTTTCTTT.

This clonotype was picked up many times. The chain employs TRBV20-1 and TRBJ1-6; D not resolved. The germline V gene has CDR1 DFQATT and CDR2 SNEGSKA (reference sequence). This CDR3 is built from 13 residues. V shed 0 bases and J shed 7 bases, with 7 bases lying between them. The CDR3 nucleotides are TGCAGTGCTAGAGAGTATGGAAATTCACCCCTCCACTTT. Translating gives CSAREYGNSPLHF.

This clonotype was seen many times. The V and J genes are TRBV7-8 and TRBJ1-3; D is perhaps TRBD1 (5 bases). The V gene's germline CDR1 is SGHVS and CDR2 FQNEAQ. The V end lost 5 bases, the J end lost 2 bases, and 13 bases lay between the germline ends. The CDR3 length is 15 residues. The CDR3 nucleotides read TGTGCCAGCAGCATCTCAGGGACGGCTGGAAACACCATATATTTT. Its protein product is CASSISGTAGNTIYF.

The V gene is TRBV9, the J gene TRBJ1-4; D perhaps matches TRBD1 (5 bases). Germline V gives CDR1 SGDLS, CDR2 YYNGEE. V lost 2 bases, J lost 8 bases, and 7 bases lay in between. The CDR3 extends over 12 amino acids. CDR3 in DNA: TGTGCCAGCAGCGTGTGGGACGAAAAACTGTTTTTT. It specifies CASSVWDEKLFF. The whole variable domain, remainder taken from reference TRBV9 and TRBJ1-4, is DSGVTQTPKHLITATGQRVTLRCSPRSGDLSVYWYQQSLDQGLQFLIQYYNGEERAKGNILERFSAQQFPDLHSELNLSSLELGDSALYFCASSVWDEKLFFGSGTQLSVL.

With regard to this clonotype: A read error is possible here, since a much larger clone lies one base away. V usage is TRBV14 and J usage is TRBJ2-7; possible D gene TRBD1, 6 bases. Germline V gene sequence: CDR1 SGHDN, CDR2 FVKESK. The CDR3 loop spans 11 amino acids. This CDR3 reads CASNQPLQGGV. The CDR3 coding sequence is TGTGCCAGCAACCAACCCCTACAGGGTGGCGTC.